Presented here are 29 T cell receptor beta chains from one specimen sequenced in a study of preoperative IRX-2 immunotherapy in early breast cancer. The treatment: preoperative locoregional IRX-2 cytokine immunotherapy. Only in-frame clones appear in the TCRdb table, and some are missing; sequencing was by immunoSEQ multiplex PCR. The sample carries about 25,000 clones, 85% to 95% recorded once. Here the sequenced sample was tumor tissue, taken after IRX-2 immunotherapy. The source is a human donor with breast cancer.

The V call is TRBV28, the J call TRBJ2-4; TRBD2 aligns across 12 bases. This CDR3 contains 17 residues. Unmatched junction bases numbered 3, after V lost 3 bases and J lost 0 bases. Germline V gene data show CDR1 as MDHEN and CDR2 as SYDVKM. The CDR3 loop reads CASSFRLAGAAKNIQYF. As DNA, the CDR3 is TGTGCCAGCAGTTTTCGACTAGCGGGGGCAGCCAAAAACATTCAGTACTTC. Complete variable domain (other parts from reference TRBV28 and TRBJ2-4): DVKVTQSSRYLVKRTGEKVFLECVQDMDHENMFWYRQDPGLGLRLIYFSYDVKMKEKGDIPEGYSVSREKKERFSLILESASTNQTSMYLCASSFRLAGAAKNIQYFGAGTRLSVL.

The chain combines TRBV27 with TRBJ2-6, with 8 bases identical to TRBD1. The J segment lost 4 bases and the V segment lost 4 bases, leaving 3 bases of the junction unmatched. CDR3 size: 15 residues. Germline CDR1 and CDR2: MNHEY and SMNVEV (reference sequence). The CDR3 reads CASSSRGRGANVLTF. DNA for the CDR3: TGTGCCAGCAGTTCCAGGGGGCGGGGGGCCAACGTCCTGACTTTC.

This sequence joins TRBV2 and TRBJ1-2; D possibly corresponds to TRBD1 (5 bases). The ends were cut back, 5 bases at V and 4 bases at J, with 14 bases in the middle. The CDR3 runs 14 residues. Germline lookup yields CDR1 SNHLY and CDR2 FYNNEI. The CDR3 region has the DNA TGTGCCAGCAGTATTTACCAGGGTACCTATGGCTACACCTTC. This sequence encodes CASSIYQGTYGYTF.

The chain recombines TRBV2 with TRBJ2-7, with D perhaps assigned TRBD1 or TRBD2 (5 bases each). Germline CDR1 is SNHLY and CDR2 is FYNNEI. V was cut by 6 bases and J by 5 bases, with 17 bases left in between. This CDR3 is built from 14 residues. CDR3 region: CASSYPREPHEQYF. The CDR3 DNA sequence: TGTGCCAGCAGCTACCCCAGGGAGCCCCACGAGCAGTACTTC.

V gene TRBV6-4 combines with J gene TRBJ2-3, with TRBD2 as a possible D gene (6 bases). The length of the CDR3 is 14 residues. Trimming took off 4 bases at V and 1 base at J, with 9 bases between the two ends. Germline-derived CDR1 and CDR2 are MRHNA and SNTAGT. CDR3 loop: CASSAAGRTDTQYF. CDR3 DNA: TGTGCCAGCAGTGCAGCGGGCCGCACAGATACGCAGTATTTT.

This sequence joins TRBV11-2 and TRBJ2-7; D ambiguous. Germline V gene data show CDR1 as SGHAT and CDR2 as FQNNGV. Between the trimmed V and J ends, which lost 0 bases and 6 bases, there was a span of 0 bases. The CDR3 covers 10 residues. The CDR3 sequence: CASSLDEQYF. The CDR3 DNA is TGTGCCAGCAGCTTAGACGAGCAGTACTTC.

The gene calls are TRBV9 and TRBJ1-1, with D possibly matching TRBD1 (6 bases). The V and J ends lost 0 bases and 3 bases respectively, with 12 bases between them. The CDR3 has 15 residues. Germline V gene data show CDR1 as SGDLS and CDR2 as YYNGEE. This chain's CDR3 is CASSVVRGGDTEAFF. CDR3 nucleotides: TGTGCCAGCAGCGTAGTCAGGGGAGGGGACACTGAAGCTTTCTTT.

This clone was observed once. V and J are TRBV7-2 and TRBJ2-1; 7 bases match TRBD2. The CDR3 has 18 residues. The V segment lost 3 bases and the J segment 6 bases; nucleotides outside the gene matches: 17. Germline V gene sequence: CDR1 SGHTA, CDR2 FQGNSA. CDR3 sequence (DNA): TGTGCCAGCAGCTTTGCAAGGGTGGGGAGCGGGAAGGTCAATGAGCAGTTCTTC. Translation: CASSFARVGSGKVNEQFF.

The chain carries TRBV6-5 and TRBJ2-7, with 7 nucleotides matching TRBD1. Germline trimming cut 6 bases from V and 3 bases from J; bases unmatched to any gene: 2. CDR1 is MNHEY, CDR2 SVGAGI, per germline. CDR3 length: 12 residues. This CDR3 reads CASSWDSYEQYF. For the CDR3, the DNA is TGTGCCAGCAGCTGGGACAGCTACGAGCAGTACTTC.

The V and J genes are TRBV5-4 and TRBJ2-2; 10 bases map to TRBD2. This CDR3 is 16 amino acids long. J was trimmed by 1 base and V by 5 bases; bases with no gene match: 5. Looked up from germline, CDR1 is SGHNT and CDR2 is YYREEE (reference sequence). CDR3 sequence (DNA): TGTGCCAGCAGTTCGATAGCGGGAGGGAACACCGGGGAGCTGTTTTTT. It yields the protein CASSSIAGGNTGELFF.

The J gene is TRBJ1-2, the V gene TRBV10-3; no clear D gene. The CDR3 covers 11 residues. Germline CDR1 and CDR2: ENHRY and SYGVKD. Trimming left V 3 bases short and J 4 bases short, with 3 bases between. CDR3 sequence reads: CAISDGYGYTF. CDR3 coding DNA: TGTGCCATCAGTGACGGCTATGGCTACACCTTC.

V and J are TRBV7-2 and TRBJ1-2; TRBD1 agrees at 10 bases. Unmatched junction bases numbered 2, after V lost 3 bases and J lost 7 bases. CDR1 and CDR2 (germline): SGHTA, FQGNSA. The CDR3 is 13 residues long. This CDR3 reads CASSLTGGGGYTF. The DNA for the CDR3 is TGTGCCAGCAGCTTGACAGGGGGCGGTGGCTACACCTTC.

The rearrangement uses TRBV9 and TRBJ2-3; D remains ambiguous. V gave up 0 bases and J gave up 3 bases, with 11 bases separating them. Per germline, CDR1 SGDLS and CDR2 YYNGEE. The CDR3 loop spans 15 amino acids. CDR3 in DNA: TGTGCCAGCAGCGTAGTGGCTAGTACTACAGATACGCAGTATTTT. Translation: CASSVVASTTDTQYF.

V usage is TRBV7-2 and J usage is TRBJ2-7, with 7 bases lining up with TRBD2. V was clipped by 10 bases and J by 2 bases; unmatched bases: 11. The CDR3 sequence is 14 residues long. Germline assignment: CDR1 SGHTA and CDR2 FQGNSA. CDR3 DNA sequence: TGTGCCACCTCAAGCGGGGACCCCCCCTACGAGCAGTACTTC. Protein: CATSSGDPPYEQYF.

This chain joins TRBV11-3 and TRBJ1-6, with D unclear. The CDR3 runs to 14 residues. Germline assignment: CDR1 SGHNT and CDR2 YENEEA. The V gene lost 7 bases and the J gene lost 8 bases, with 15 bases spanning the gap. CDR3 loop: CASTKGPTDSPLHF. The DNA of the CDR3 is TGTGCCAGCACCAAGGGCCCGACGGATTCACCCCTCCACTTT. The full variable domain, rest sourced from reference TRBV11-3 and TRBJ1-6, is EAGVVQSPRYKIIEKKQPVAFWCNPISGHNTLYWYLQNLGQGPELLIRYENEEAVDDSQLPKDRFSAERLKGVDSTLKIQPAELGDSAVYLCASTKGPTDSPLHFGNGTRLTVT.

The chain joins TRBV21-1 to TRBJ1-5. TRBV21-1 is given as a pseudogene. This CDR3 region has 14 residues. CDR3: CASSHRGSNQPQHF. The CDR3 DNA sequence: TGTGCCAGCAGCCACCGAGGGAGCAATCAGCCCCAGCATTTT.

CDR3 in DNA: TGTGCCAGCAGCCAGGGCAATGAGCAGTTCTTC. It yields the protein CASSQGNEQFF. The chain employs TRBV6-5 and TRBJ2-1, with D perhaps TRBD1 (5 bases). The CDR3 has 11 residues. The V end lost 6 bases, the J end lost 6 bases, and 6 bases lay between the germline ends. Germline V CDR1 and CDR2: MNHEY, SVGAGI.

This clone was recorded once. The chain links TRBV6-5 to TRBJ2-7; TRBD2 might be the D (5 bases). This CDR3 is built from 15 residues. From germline, CDR1 is MNHEY and CDR2 SVGAGI. Trimming removed 4 bases at V and 4 bases at J, with 17 bases between. This chain's CDR3 is CASSWTSSDLYEQYF. For the CDR3, the DNA is TGTGCCAGCAGTTGGACTTCATCTGACCTATACGAGCAGTACTTC.

The gene calls are TRBV29-1 and TRBJ2-7; 9 nucleotides agree with TRBD2. The CDR3 contains 14 residues. From germline, CDR1 is SQVTM and CDR2 ANQGSEA. Unmatched junction bases numbered 9, after V lost 4 bases and J lost 5 bases. The CDR3 region is CSVGGGSGSHEQYF. In DNA form, the CDR3 reads TGCAGCGTTGGAGGGGGTAGCGGGAGCCACGAGCAGTACTTC.

Points on this clone: The sample has other DNA sequences that encode this CDR3 too. The rearrangement uses TRBV27 and TRBJ1-1; D may be TRBD1 (6 bases). This CDR3 is built from 13 residues. CDR1 MNHEY and CDR2 SMNVEV come from the germline V gene (reference sequence). V was pared by 3 bases and J by 3 bases, with 8 bases between. CDR3 loop: CASSFEGDTEAFF. Here the CDR3 DNA reads TGTGCCAGCAGTTTCGAGGGGGACACTGAAGCTTTCTTT.

The genes are TRBV11-2 and TRBJ2-2, with 7 bases identical to TRBD1. CDR3 size: 15 residues. The junction had 2 bases not matched to a gene; V was cut back by 3 bases and J by 1 base. The germline V gene has CDR1 SGHAT and CDR2 FQNNGV. The CDR3 here is CASSLRTGNTGELFF. CDR3 in DNA: TGTGCCAGCAGCTTGAGGACAGGGAACACCGGGGAGCTGTTTTTT.

This clone has only one observation. The chain joins TRBV18 to TRBJ2-7; D is ambiguous. The V gene lost 1 base and the J gene lost 7 bases, with 14 bases spanning the gap. Germline assignment: CDR1 KGHSH and CDR2 LQKENI. The length of the CDR3 is 14 residues. CDR3 amino acids: CASSPRRPVREQYF. CDR3 in DNA: TGTGCCAGCTCACCACGACGGCCCGTTCGGGAGCAGTACTTC.

The rearrangement joins TRBV5-1 to TRBJ2-7; unclear D gene. Germline values: CDR1 SGHRS, CDR2 YFSETQ. The V gene lost 3 bases and the J gene lost 2 bases, with 3 bases spanning the gap. The CDR3 has 11 residues. CDR3 sequence (DNA): TGCGCCAGCAGCTCCGCCTACGAGCAGTACTTC. This encodes CASSSAYEQYF. The full variable domain, rest sourced from reference TRBV5-1 and TRBJ2-7, is KAGVTQTPRYLIKTRGQQVTLSCSPISGHRSVSWYQQTPGQGLQFLFEYFSETQRNKGNFPGRFSGRQFSNSRSEMNVSTLELGDSALYLCASSSAYEQYFGPGTRLTVT.

This rearrangement joins TRBV14 to TRBJ2-2; D call uncertain. Germline V gene data show CDR1 as SGHDN and CDR2 as FVKESK. Trimming left V 1 base short and J 2 bases short, with 11 bases between. This CDR3 has 16 amino acids. The CDR3 loop reads CASSQVSPSNTGELFF. The CDR3 DNA follows: TGTGCCAGCAGCCAAGTCTCACCTAGTAACACCGGGGAGCTGTTTTTT.

This clone has a single count. This rearrangement joins TRBV18 to TRBJ1-5; TRBD1 might be the D (5 bases). Per germline, CDR1 KGHSH and CDR2 LQKENI. The CDR3 has 14 amino acids. Trimming shortened V by 3 bases and J by 7 bases, and 13 bases separated the two germline ends. The CDR3 protein is CASSPTRDAQPQHF. DNA for the CDR3: TGTGCCAGCTCACCGACAAGGGACGCACAGCCCCAGCATTTT.

This rearrangement joins TRBV7-8 to TRBJ1-1; 8 bases agree with TRBD1. This CDR3 spans 15 amino acids. With V trimmed by 2 bases and J by 4 bases, 6 bases remained unmatched. Germline V gene data show CDR1 as SGHVS and CDR2 as FQNEAQ. DNA for the CDR3: TGTGCCAGCAGCTTACCAGGGGGCGGAGGCACTGAAGCTTTCTTT. This sequence encodes CASSLPGGGGTEAFF.

This clone has just one count. The gene calls are TRBV27 and TRBJ2-7; 7 bases line up with TRBD1. CDR3 length: 12 amino acids. Germline V gene lookup returns CDR1 MNHEY and CDR2 SMNVEV (reference sequence). Germline trimming cut 10 bases from V and 2 bases from J; bases unmatched to any gene: 5. The CDR3 loop reads CATKGQTYEQYF. CDR3 bases: TGTGCCACCAAGGGACAGACCTACGAGCAGTACTTC.

The CDR3 sequence: CASSVDSIQETQYF. The CDR3, as DNA: TGTGCCAGCAGCGTAGATTCTATCCAAGAGACCCAGTACTTC. The rearrangement uses TRBV9 and TRBJ2-5; D is ambiguous. The ends were cut back, 0 bases at V and 1 base at J, with 7 bases in the middle. Germline CDR1 is SGDLS and CDR2 is YYNGEE. This CDR3 comprises 14 residues.

The V and J genes are TRBV18 and TRBJ1-1; D remains unclear. Germline V gene lookup returns CDR1 KGHSH and CDR2 LQKENI. Deletions cut 6 bases from V and 3 bases from J, with 5 bases between. CDR3 length: 11 residues. CDR3 sequence: CASSLDTEAFF. The CDR3 bases are TGTGCCAGCTCCCTTGACACTGAAGCTTTCTTT.